What follows are 29 T cell receptor beta chains derived from one specimen sequenced in a study of beta chain features in type 1 diabetes. Sequencing targeted expressed TCRB transcripts, as all isolated RNA had been reverse transcribed. TCRdb keeps only in-frame clones here, not all; method: immunoSEQ multiplex PCR. The table has about 620,000 clones, 15% to 17% seen once. Sequenced material: naive CD4+ T cells from blood. The receptors derive from a young man in good health.

This clone was seen a handful of times. V is TRBV18 and J is TRBJ2-5; possible D gene TRBD2, 5 bases. V shed 5 bases and J shed 4 bases, with 8 bases lying between them. Germline V gives CDR1 KGHSH, CDR2 LQKENI. The CDR3 contains 12 residues. Here the CDR3 reads CASSSGRETQYF. CDR3 DNA sequence: TGTGCCAGCTCATCGGGGAGAGAGACCCAGTACTTC.

Only a few counts were recorded for this clone. The chain has TRBV2 and TRBJ2-4; weak D call: TRBD1 (6 bases). V lost 4 bases and J lost 0, with 13 bases in between. Per germline, CDR1 SNHLY and CDR2 FYNNEI. This CDR3 is 16 amino acids long. The DNA of the CDR3 is TGTGCCAGCAGTGGACAGAGACAGGTAGCCAAAAACATTCAGTACTTC. This sequence encodes CASSGQRQVAKNIQYF.

There are a few counts of this clone. The chain uses TRBV6-5 and TRBJ2-4, with unresolved D. V lost 0 bases, J lost 1 base, and 7 bases lay in between. The CDR3 has 15 residues. The V gene's germline CDR1 is MNHEY and CDR2 SVGAGI. The DNA for the CDR3 is TGTGCCAGCAGTTACTCGCAGTGGGCCAAAAACATTCAGTACTTC. Amino acids: CASSYSQWAKNIQYF.

The chain uses TRBV4-1 and TRBJ2-2; 9 bases agree with TRBD1. Germline values: CDR1 MGHRA, CDR2 YSYEKL. V trimming: 3 bases; J trimming: 5 bases; junction bases outside the gene matches: 10. The CDR3 is 17 residues long. The CDR3 is CASSQVPGQGGTGELFF. CDR3 in DNA: TGCGCCAGCAGCCAGGTGCCGGGACAGGGTGGAACCGGGGAGCTGTTTTTT.

This clone was recorded a few times. This chain connects TRBV13 to TRBJ2-3, with D possibly TRBD2 on 6 matching bases. The CDR3 is 16 residues long. V was cut by 2 bases and J by 9 bases, with 21 bases left in between. The V gene's germline CDR1 is PRHDT and CDR2 FYEKMQ (reference sequence). The CDR3 reads CASSLRTSGRIKTQYF. CDR3 sequence (DNA): TGTGCCAGCAGCTTAAGGACCAGCGGGCGGATAAAAACGCAGTATTTT.

The rearrangement uses TRBV6-5 and TRBJ2-7; TRBD1 aligns across 9 bases. J lost 3 bases, V lost 5 bases, and 5 bases had no gene match. The germline gives CDR1 MNHEY, CDR2 SVGAGI. The CDR3 spans 14 residues. The CDR3 here is CASSRQGGFYEQYF. In DNA form, the CDR3 reads TGTGCCAGCAGTCGACAGGGGGGCTTCTACGAGCAGTACTTC.

The chain has TRBV29-1 and TRBJ2-3, with a possible D match to TRBD2 (6 bases). Trimming removed 5 bases from V and 2 bases from J, with 14 bases in between. The CDR3 length is 14 residues. CDR1 is SQVTM, CDR2 ANQGSEA, per germline. The DNA of the CDR3 is TGCAGCGTTCTGCCGGGACTCAACACAGATACGCAGTATTTT. The encoded protein is CSVLPGLNTDTQYF.

This clone was seen only a few times. CDR3 in DNA: TGCGCCAGCAGCCAAGAGTCGGAGACACCACCCCTCCACTTT. Amino acid sequence: CASSQESETPPLHF. V gene TRBV4-1 combines with J gene TRBJ1-6; no firm D call. This CDR3 spans 14 amino acids. From germline, CDR1 is MGHRA and CDR2 YSYEKL. Trimming shortened V by 0 bases and J by 11 bases, and 11 bases separated the two germline ends.

The chain couples TRBV9 to TRBJ2-1, with D perhaps TRBD1 (6 bases). Germline CDR1 is SGDLS and CDR2 is YYNGEE. V was shortened by 4 bases and J by 6 bases, with 20 bases between the two germline ends. The CDR3 has 16 amino acids. The CDR3 loop reads CASSPSARGFGNEQFF. In DNA, the CDR3 is TGTGCCAGCAGCCCAAGCGCTAGGGGGTTTGGCAATGAGCAGTTCTTC.

This clone was counted between two and nine times. This sequence joins TRBV30 and TRBJ1-6, with a tentative D call TRBD1 (5 bases). CDR1 GTSNPN and CDR2 SVGIG come from the germline V gene (reference sequence). The CDR3 has 13 amino acids. V was cut by 0 bases and J by 8 bases, with 8 bases left in between. In nucleotides, the CDR3 is TGTGCCTGGAGTGTCCAGACAGATTCACCCCTCCACTTT. This sequence encodes CAWSVQTDSPLHF.

The rearrangement uses TRBV2 and TRBJ2-3; D gene unclear. CDR3 length: 15 residues. With 6 bases removed from V and 2 bases from J, the gap between germline ends came to 15 bases. CDR1 is SNHLY and CDR2 is FYNNEI in the germline V gene. Written as DNA, the CDR3 is TGTGCCAGCAGCGGTCGGTTGATTACCACAGATACGCAGTATTTT. It yields the protein CASSGRLITTDTQYF.

J is TRBJ1-6 and V is TRBV6-5, with TRBD1 identical over 7 bases. From germline, CDR1 is MNHEY and CDR2 SVGAGI. Losses at the gene ends were 8 bases for V and 10 bases for J; bases not matched to a gene: 11. The CDR3 runs 14 residues. The CDR3 spells CASGDRVSWSPLHF. CDR3 DNA: TGTGCCAGCGGCGACAGGGTTTCTTGGTCACCCCTCCACTTT.

This clone has a count of ten or more. V is TRBV7-9 and J is TRBJ2-1; tentatively, D is TRBD1 or TRBD2 (7 bases each). Germline lookup yields CDR1 SEHNR and CDR2 FQNEAQ (reference sequence). V lost 5 bases and J lost 8, with 13 bases in between. The CDR3 length is 13 residues. The CDR3 here is CASSPPGGDEQFF. CDR3 sequence (DNA): TGTGCCAGCAGCCCCCCAGGGGGGGATGAGCAGTTCTTC.

The rearrangement links TRBV7-9 to TRBJ2-3; 8 bases line up with TRBD2. CDR1 and CDR2 from the germline V gene are SEHNR and FQNEAQ (reference sequence). Trimming at V came to 2 bases and at J to 4 bases, leaving 11 bases not matched to a gene. The CDR3 spans 17 residues. The chain's CDR3 is CASSLIRGLLAADTQYF. CDR3 bases: TGTGCCAGCAGCTTAATAAGGGGGTTACTAGCGGCAGATACGCAGTATTTT.

This clone has a handful of counts. The genes are TRBV5-6 and TRBJ1-2, with D uncertain. Trimming took off 3 bases at V and 4 bases at J, with 10 bases between the two ends. The CDR3 runs to 13 residues. Germline CDR1 reads SGHDT; CDR2 reads YYEEEE. The CDR3 coding sequence is TGTGCCAGCAGCTCGGACGGTCGCTATGGCTACACCTTC. Translated: CASSSDGRYGYTF. Based on the CDR3 plus reference TRBV5-6 and TRBJ1-2, the full variable domain is DAGVTQSPTHLIKTRGQQVTLRCSPKSGHDTVSWYQQALGQGPQFIFQYYEEEERQRGNFPDRFSGHQFPNYSSELNVNALLLGDSALYLCASSSDGRYGYTFGSGTRLTVV.

This clone was counted ten times or more. The chain carries TRBV6-6 and TRBJ2-3, with D unresolved. V lost 4 bases and J 0 bases, leaving 8 bases between the germline ends. CDR1 and CDR2 from the germline V gene are MNHNY and SVGAGI (reference sequence). CDR3 length: 14 residues. The CDR3 spells CASSSTSSTDTQYF. In DNA, the CDR3 is TGTGCCAGCAGTTCCACCTCAAGCACAGATACGCAGTATTTT.

The chain combines TRBV6-1 with TRBJ1-5; D unclear. The CDR3 is made up of 12 amino acids. Germline V gene lookup returns CDR1 MNHNS and CDR2 SASEGT. V lost 7 bases, J lost 1 base, and 5 bases lay in between. The chain's CDR3 is CASMGSNQPQHF. The CDR3 DNA reads TGTGCCAGCATGGGGAGCAATCAGCCCCAGCATTTT.

This sequence joins TRBV4-2 and TRBJ2-7; D perhaps matches TRBD1 (6 bases). V lost 1 base and J 4 bases, leaving 14 bases between the germline ends. Germline CDR1 is LGHNA and CDR2 is YNFKEQ. The CDR3 loop spans 15 amino acids. CDR3 amino acids: CASSQATGQAYEQYF. CDR3 sequence (DNA): TGTGCCAGCAGCCAAGCTACGGGACAAGCTTACGAGCAGTACTTC.

This clone has just a few counts. The J gene is TRBJ2-3, the V gene TRBV5-6; D unclear. The CDR3 covers 16 residues. CDR1 and CDR2 (germline): SGHDT, YYEEEE. V lost 0 bases and J lost 1, with 12 bases in between. The CDR3 region is CASSLDGRTRTDTQYF. DNA for the CDR3: TGTGCCAGCAGCTTGGACGGGCGTACCCGCACAGATACGCAGTATTTT.

The V gene is TRBV2, the J gene TRBJ1-5; 11 bases map to TRBD1. Germline V gene lookup returns CDR1 SNHLY and CDR2 FYNNEI. CDR3 size: 14 residues. J gave up 7 bases and V 6 bases, and 5 bases lay outside the gene matches. The CDR3 is CASSGQGASQPQHF. CDR3 DNA sequence: TGTGCCAGCAGCGGACAGGGGGCATCCCAGCCCCAGCATTTT.

In its sample, this clone was seen a few times. This sequence joins TRBV5-1 and TRBJ1-1; no definite D call. The germline CDR1 and CDR2 sequences are SGHRS and YFSETQ. The V gene lost 5 bases and the J gene lost 6 bases, with 14 bases spanning the gap. The CDR3 is 13 residues long. The CDR3 reads CASRNEDLAEAFF. The CDR3 nucleotides are TGCGCCAGCAGGAACGAGGATCTTGCTGAAGCTTTCTTT. The full variable domain, completed using reference TRBV5-1 and TRBJ1-1, is KAGVTQTPRYLIKTRGQQVTLSCSPISGHRSVSWYQQTPGQGLQFLFEYFSETQRNKGNFPGRFSGRQFSNSRSEMNVSTLELGDSALYLCASRNEDLAEAFFGQGTRLTVV.

The rearrangement links TRBV28 to TRBJ1-2; D is unresolved. The CDR3 is 13 amino acids. V shed 6 bases and J shed 8 bases, with 16 bases lying between them. Germline CDR1 MDHEN, CDR2 SYDVKM. CDR3 sequence reads: CASSLTSPRGYTF. The CDR3 DNA is TGTGCCAGCAGCCTAACTTCTCCGCGGGGCTACACCTTC.

The V gene is TRBV7-2, the J gene TRBJ1-2, with a tentative D call TRBD1 (5 bases). Germline V gene lookup returns CDR1 SGHTA and CDR2 FQGNSA. There are 16 residues in the CDR3. V was cut by 3 bases and J by 4 bases, with 18 bases left in between. CDR3 region: CASSFRDLTSGYGYTF. For the CDR3, the DNA is TGTGCCAGCAGCTTCAGGGACCTTACTTCTGGCTATGGCTACACCTTC.

This clone was counted only a few times. The CDR3, as DNA: TGCGCCAGCAGCCAAGATGACCTACAGAGCCCGAGGAACTATGGCTACACCTTC. This sequence encodes CASSQDDLQSPRNYGYTF. The chain carries TRBV4-3 and TRBJ1-2; D remains ambiguous. The V gene lost 0 bases and the J gene lost 2 bases, with 19 bases spanning the gap. This CDR3 comprises 18 residues. The germline V gene has CDR1 LGHNA and CDR2 YSLEER.

In this sample, this clone turned up a few times. This chain links TRBV14 with TRBJ2-6; D is unclear. CDR3 size: 16 residues. Germline CDR1 SGHDN, CDR2 FVKESK. Trimming pared 1 base from V and 9 bases from J, leaving 16 bases between. DNA for the CDR3: TGTGCCAGCAGCCAAGGGCGGTCCTCCTGGGTCAACGTCCTGACTTTC. Protein: CASSQGRSSWVNVLTF.

This clone has just a few counts. V usage is TRBV28 and J usage is TRBJ2-7, with 11 bases lining up with TRBD1. Germline V CDR1 and CDR2: MDHEN, SYDVKM. The CDR3 covers 15 residues. J was trimmed by 5 bases and V by 8 bases; bases with no gene match: 11. The CDR3 DNA sequence: TGTGCCAGCGCCGGAGGAGGACAGGGGGCAAACGAGCAGTACTTC. Protein product: CASAGGGQGANEQYF.

The V and J genes are TRBV6-5 and TRBJ2-3; TRBD2 aligns across 11 bases. V was clipped by 4 bases and J by 2 bases; unmatched bases: 5. Germline V gene lookup returns CDR1 MNHEY and CDR2 SVGAGI. The CDR3 is 16 residues long. For the CDR3, the DNA is TGTGCCAGCAGTTCCCATAGCGGGGGGGTCACAGATACGCAGTATTTT. This encodes CASSSHSGGVTDTQYF.

The chain links TRBV9 to TRBJ2-3; 7 positions agree with TRBD1. CDR3 length: 15 residues. After removal of 0 bases from V and 2 bases from J, the junction contained 3 bases not matched to a gene. Germline V gene sequence: CDR1 SGDLS, CDR2 YYNGEE. CDR3: CASSVGDSYTDTQYF. The DNA for the CDR3 is TGTGCCAGCAGCGTAGGGGACAGCTACACAGATACGCAGTATTTT. Combining the CDR3 with reference TRBV9 and TRBJ2-3 gives the whole variable domain DSGVTQTPKHLITATGQRVTLRCSPRSGDLSVYWYQQSLDQGLQFLIQYYNGEERAKGNILERFSAQQFPDLHSELNLSSLELGDSALYFCASSVGDSYTDTQYFGPGTRLTVL.

This chain uses TRBV30 with TRBJ1-1; a weak D match, TRBD1 (6 bases). Trimming pared 6 bases from V and 4 bases from J, leaving 12 bases between. Per germline, CDR1 GTSNPN and CDR2 SVGIG (reference sequence). CDR3 size: 12 residues. The CDR3 loop is CACGQFFTEAFF. The DNA for the CDR3 is TGTGCCTGTGGACAGTTCTTCACTGAAGCTTTCTTT.